This T cell receptor beta chain was found in a study of blood T cell repertoires in COVID-19. Overall study: Specimens from acute and convalescent COVID-19 originated in the United States, Italy and Spain. In each case, the material was cDNA or gDNA derived from T cells, B-cell-depleted T cells, or PBMCs.

This CDR3 has 14 residues. Trimming took off 5 bases at V and 5 bases at J, with 15 bases between the two ends. Germline V gene lookup returns CDR1 SGHAT and CDR2 FQNNGV. Clones were read by immunoSEQ multiplex PCR, and TCRdb kept only the in-frame ones, dropping some. Of 120,000 or so clones listed, about 74% were seen once; the top ten hold over 7%. Material: peripheral blood. This TCR was recovered from a human donor in a cohort sampled during active COVID-19. The chain recombines TRBV11-2 with TRBJ1-2, with D possibly TRBD1 on 6 matching bases. The CDR3 loop reads CASSRVQDRYGYTF. The CDR3 nucleotides are TGTGCCAGCAGCCGGGTCCAGGACAGATATGGCTACACCTTC.